The T cell receptor beta chain under discussion was sequenced for a study of cytomegalovirus exposure and HLA in healthy donors. Vbeta (60) and Jbeta (13) primers were used in the PCR. The protocol was immunoSEQ multiplex PCR, while the TCRdb copy is restricted to in-frame clones and leaves out a portion. This sample has more than 50,000 clones, with 72% found just once. CDR1 is LNHDA and CDR2 is SQIVND in the germline V gene (reference sequence). The CDR3 runs 16 residues. The V and J ends lost 7 bases and 5 bases, in that order; junction bases with no gene match: 13. Source material: PBMCs. The receptor's source is a woman in her forties or fifties in good health and CMV-seropositive. V usage is TRBV19 and J usage is TRBJ1-5, with 8 bases lining up with TRBD1. The CDR3 spells CASMDRDRSSYQPQHF. The CDR3 region has the DNA TGTGCCAGTATGGACAGGGACCGGAGTTCATATCAGCCCCAGCATTTT.